The entry below gives a single T cell receptor beta chain sequence along with its context. This sample was taken from a study of blood T cell repertoires in COVID-19. Sequencing was performed with immunoSEQ multiplex PCR; in TCRdb, only in-frame clones are kept and a portion is missing. The table records 70,000 to 90,000 clones, approximately 87% of them present only once. The CDR3 has 13 amino acids. Germline V lookup: CDR1 KGHDR, CDR2 SFDVKD. Trimming left V 6 bases short and J 4 bases short, with 9 bases between. The clonotype originates from a woman at least 80 years old with acute or convalescent COVID-19. The genes are TRBV24-1 and TRBJ2-1, with a weak D call TRBD2 (5 bases). The source material was peripheral blood. The CDR3 spells CATSLAGYNEQFF. CDR3 coding DNA: TGTGCCACCAGTCTAGCCGGTTACAATGAGCAGTTCTTC.